Following are 23 T cell receptor beta chains from one sample sequenced in a study of blood T cell repertoires in COVID-19. Method: immunoSEQ multiplex PCR; TCRdb's copy keeps in-frame clones and lacks some. Counted here are 130,000 to 150,000 clones, around four fifths occurring once; the ten biggest clones make up 2.5% to 3%. Specimen: peripheral blood. All receptors come from a woman in her forties with active or convalescent COVID-19.

This sequence joins TRBV5-1 and TRBJ1-2; 7 nucleotides line up with TRBD1. Germline V gene sequence: CDR1 SGHRS, CDR2 YFSETQ. V lost 3 bases and J lost 3; bases outside the gene matches: 5. This CDR3 contains 14 residues. The CDR3 spells CASSSQQGHYGYTF. The CDR3 DNA follows: TGCGCCAGCAGCTCCCAACAGGGGCACTATGGCTACACCTTC.

The chain joins TRBV2 to TRBJ2-7; weak D call: TRBD2 (6 bases). This CDR3 has 17 amino acids. The germline V and J ends were trimmed by 6 bases and 1 base, with 22 bases remaining between them. Germline CDR1 and CDR2: SNHLY and FYNNEI. The CDR3 region is CASRARQGGKTSYEQYF. The CDR3 region has the DNA TGTGCCAGCAGGGCGCGGCAGGGAGGCAAAACGTCCTACGAGCAGTACTTC.

DNA of the CDR3: TGCGCCAGCAGACTACAGGGAGAAGAAAAACTGTTTTTT. Translated, it gives CASRLQGEEKLFF. The rearrangement uses TRBV10-2 and TRBJ1-4; TRBD1 might be the D (6 bases). Trimming left V 6 bases short and J 8 bases short, with 13 bases between. CDR3 length: 13 amino acids. Germline loops: CDR1 WSHSY, CDR2 SAAADI.

V gene TRBV19 combines with J gene TRBJ1-6; the D gene is possibly TRBD1 (5 bases). The length of the CDR3 is 15 residues. Germline loops: CDR1 LNHDA, CDR2 SQIVND (reference sequence). Trimming removed 5 bases at V and 2 bases at J, with 10 bases between. The CDR3 DNA is TGTGCCAGTAGTGCCCAGACAGCCTATAATTCACCCCTCCACTTT. It translates to CASSAQTAYNSPLHF.

This clone has only a few counts. This chain links TRBV6-5 with TRBJ1-5; 8 positions agree with TRBD1. The CDR3 runs to 16 residues. The germline gives CDR1 MNHEY, CDR2 SVGAGI. V trimming: 4 bases; J trimming: 3 bases; junction bases outside the gene matches: 8. CDR3 DNA: TGTGCCAGCAGTTCCTGGACAGGGCGGCTCAATCAGCCCCAGCATTTT. Amino acids: CASSSWTGRLNQPQHF.

The CDR3, as DNA: TGTGCCAGCTCACCCTGGACAGGGGACGACGAGCAGTACTTC. Protein: CASSPWTGDDEQYF. The V call is TRBV18, the J call TRBJ2-7, with 9 bases identical to TRBD1. CDR3 size: 14 residues. Germline V lookup: CDR1 KGHSH, CDR2 LQKENI. Trimming removed 3 bases from V and 5 bases from J; junction bases left unmatched: 5.

This chain joins TRBV5-4 and TRBJ2-5, with D perhaps matching TRBD1 (6 bases). The length of the CDR3 is 14 residues. V was shortened by 4 bases and J by 1 base, with 11 bases between the two germline ends. Germline CDR1 is SGHNT and CDR2 is YYREEE (reference sequence). In nucleotides, the CDR3 is TGTGCCAGCAGCCTAGACAGGACCCAAGAGACCCAGTACTTC. This codes for CASSLDRTQETQYF. Based on the CDR3 plus reference TRBV5-4 and TRBJ2-5, the full variable domain is ETGVTQSPTHLIKTRGQQVTLRCSSQSGHNTVSWYQQALGQGPQFIFQYYREEENGRGNFPPRFSGLQFPNYSSELNVNALELDDSALYLCASSLDRTQETQYFGPGTRLLVL.

V gene TRBV11-2 combines with J gene TRBJ2-7; a possible D gene is TRBD2 (7 bases). Germline CDR1 SGHAT, CDR2 FQNNGV. Trimming cost V 3 bases and J 3 bases, with 24 bases left between them. The CDR3 totals 18 residues. For the CDR3, the DNA is TGTGCCAGCAGCTTTGGGGGCGGCTGGACTAGATCGTTCTACGAGCAGTACTTC. It specifies CASSFGGGWTRSFYEQYF.

The chain couples TRBV27 to TRBJ1-2; TRBD1 matches at 10 bases. The CDR3 spans 16 residues. The germline V gene encodes CDR1 MNHEY and CDR2 SMNVEV (reference sequence). After removal of 7 bases from V and 8 bases from J, the junction contained 16 bases not matched to a gene. The CDR3 reads CASTLGTGAGVGGYTF. CDR3 nucleotides: TGTGCCAGCACCTTGGGGACAGGGGCAGGAGTGGGGGGCTACACCTTC.

V gene TRBV28 combines with J gene TRBJ1-2; D call uncertain. The CDR3 totals 17 residues. The germline V gene encodes CDR1 MDHEN and CDR2 SYDVKM. V dropped 5 bases and J dropped 0 bases, with 19 bases sitting between them. The CDR3 loop is CASSITATGGANYGYTF. The DNA of the CDR3 is TGTGCCAGCAGTATCACAGCTACCGGCGGGGCTAACTATGGCTACACCTTC.

The rearrangement uses TRBV5-8 and TRBJ1-2, with D possibly TRBD1 on 5 matching bases. Per the germline V gene, CDR1 is SGHTS and CDR2 is YDEGEE. The CDR3 has 15 residues. Trimming shortened V by 0 bases and J by 0 bases, and 9 bases separated the two germline ends. The CDR3 protein is CASSLEGHSNYGYTF. CDR3 DNA sequence: TGTGCCAGCAGCTTGGAGGGGCACTCTAACTATGGCTACACCTTC.

This clone occurred a few times. V and J are TRBV10-3 and TRBJ1-3, with no clear D. Trimming cost V 0 bases and J 4 bases, with 10 bases left between them. The CDR3 is 15 residues long. The germline gives CDR1 ENHRY, CDR2 SYGVKD. The CDR3 DNA reads TGTGCCATCAGTGAGTCCGGGTCAGCCGGAAACACCATATATTTT. Translating it yields CAISESGSAGNTIYF.

V usage is TRBV9 and J usage is TRBJ2-5; TRBD1 is a possible D gene (6 bases). CDR1 is SGDLS and CDR2 is YYNGEE in the germline V gene. With 1 base removed from V and 5 bases from J, the gap between germline ends came to 6 bases. The CDR3 totals 12 residues. The CDR3 DNA is TGTGCCAGCAGCGTACAGGGGGAGACCCAGTACTTC. This gives the protein CASSVQGETQYF. Drawing the rest from reference TRBV9 and TRBJ2-5, the complete variable domain is DSGVTQTPKHLITATGQRVTLRCSPRSGDLSVYWYQQSLDQGLQFLIQYYNGEERAKGNILERFSAQQFPDLHSELNLSSLELGDSALYFCASSVQGETQYFGPGTRLLVL.

This clone came up a few times. V gene TRBV27 combines with J gene TRBJ2-7; D is possibly TRBD2 (6 bases). Germline CDR1 reads MNHEY; CDR2 reads SMNVEV (reference sequence). CDR3 length equals 13 residues. Trimming removed 2 bases from V and 4 bases from J, with 9 bases in between. CDR3 region: CASSLAGMYEQYF. In DNA, the CDR3 is TGTGCCAGCAGTTTAGCGGGAATGTACGAGCAGTACTTC.

The V and J genes are TRBV10-1 and TRBJ1-4, with 8 positions matching TRBD1. The CDR3 loop spans 15 amino acids. V shed 5 bases and J 10 bases; nucleotides not matched to a gene: 12. Germline lookup yields CDR1 WNHNN and CDR2 SYGVQD (reference sequence). CDR3 residues: CASSKDIGQGRKLFF. The DNA of the CDR3 is TGCGCCAGCAGTAAAGACATCGGACAGGGACGAAAACTGTTTTTT.

V gene TRBV2 combines with J gene TRBJ2-7, with 7 positions matching TRBD1. The CDR3 contains 14 residues. The V gene end was trimmed by 8 bases and the J gene end by 4 bases; junction bases not matched to a gene: 11. Germline V gene data show CDR1 as SNHLY and CDR2 as FYNNEI. CDR3 amino acids: CASQGSTGLYEQYF. CDR3 DNA: TGTGCCAGCCAAGGCTCGACAGGGTTATACGAGCAGTACTTC. Looking up the rest from reference TRBV2 and TRBJ2-7 gives the full variable domain: EPEVTQTPSHQVTQMGQEVILRCVPISNHLYFYWYRQILGQKVEFLVSFYNNEISEKSEIFDDQFSVERPDGSNFTLKIRSTKLEDSAMYFCASQGSTGLYEQYFGPGTRLTVT.

In regard to this clone: At the DNA level, this CDR3 is encoded by other sequences in the same sample as well. This chain connects TRBV28 to TRBJ1-5; D perhaps matches TRBD1 (6 bases). V was cut by 5 bases and J by 0 bases, with 8 bases left in between. Germline V gives CDR1 MDHEN, CDR2 SYDVKM. The CDR3 runs to 14 residues. The CDR3 nucleotides read TGTGCCAGCAGTCTCAGGGGTAGCAATCAGCCCCAGCATTTT. As protein: CASSLRGSNQPQHF.

The chain employs TRBV28 and TRBJ1-2, with 9 bases matching TRBD1. The junction had 8 bases not matched to a gene; V was cut back by 4 bases and J by 5 bases. This CDR3 has 15 residues. Germline CDR1 reads MDHEN; CDR2 reads SYDVKM. This CDR3 is CASSYAGQGWYGYTF. The CDR3 DNA is TGTGCCAGCAGTTACGCCGGACAGGGGTGGTATGGCTACACCTTC.

The chain uses TRBV3-1 (or the pseudogene TRBV3-2) and TRBJ1-5; weak D call: TRBD1 (5 bases). The V gene lost 0 bases and the J gene lost 2 bases, with 5 bases spanning the gap. Germline CDR1 is LGHDT and CDR2 is YNNKEL (reference sequence). The CDR3 extends over 14 amino acids. CDR3 coding DNA: TGTGCCAGCAGCCAAGAACAGGGCAATCAGCCCCAGCATTTT. It codes for CASSQEQGNQPQHF.

J is TRBJ2-7 and V is TRBV5-1, with TRBD1 identical over 7 bases. This CDR3 is built from 12 residues. Germline trimming cut 4 bases from V and 6 bases from J; bases unmatched to any gene: 4. Germline CDR1 is SGHRS and CDR2 is YFSETQ. The CDR3 is CASSVQGTEQYF. The CDR3, as DNA: TGCGCCAGCAGCGTACAGGGGACCGAGCAGTACTTC.

The chain combines TRBV7-2 with TRBJ2-5; D call uncertain. Germline lookup yields CDR1 SGHTA and CDR2 FQGNSA. This CDR3 contains 13 residues. V was pared by 5 bases and J by 1 base, with 8 bases between. DNA for the CDR3: TGTGCCAGCAGCCCGGGTTCCCAAGAGACCCAGTACTTC. Amino acids: CASSPGSQETQYF.

CDR3: CASRRQGMMGNEKLFF. CDR3 nucleotides: TGTGCCAGCAGAAGACAGGGGATGATGGGGAATGAAAAACTGTTTTTT. J is TRBJ1-4 and V is TRBV2, with 8 bases aligning to TRBD1. This CDR3 region has 16 residues. Per the germline V gene, CDR1 is SNHLY and CDR2 is FYNNEI. Trimming removed 6 bases from V and 5 bases from J; junction bases left unmatched: 11.

The chain links TRBV5-1 to TRBJ2-4, with D tentatively TRBD2 (5 bases). V lost 3 bases to trimming and J lost 5 bases, with 6 bases between them. Per germline, CDR1 SGHRS and CDR2 YFSETQ. CDR3 length: 12 amino acids. The CDR3 nucleotides are TGCGCCAGCAGCTGGGGAGAAAACATTCAGTACTTC. This translates into CASSWGENIQYF.